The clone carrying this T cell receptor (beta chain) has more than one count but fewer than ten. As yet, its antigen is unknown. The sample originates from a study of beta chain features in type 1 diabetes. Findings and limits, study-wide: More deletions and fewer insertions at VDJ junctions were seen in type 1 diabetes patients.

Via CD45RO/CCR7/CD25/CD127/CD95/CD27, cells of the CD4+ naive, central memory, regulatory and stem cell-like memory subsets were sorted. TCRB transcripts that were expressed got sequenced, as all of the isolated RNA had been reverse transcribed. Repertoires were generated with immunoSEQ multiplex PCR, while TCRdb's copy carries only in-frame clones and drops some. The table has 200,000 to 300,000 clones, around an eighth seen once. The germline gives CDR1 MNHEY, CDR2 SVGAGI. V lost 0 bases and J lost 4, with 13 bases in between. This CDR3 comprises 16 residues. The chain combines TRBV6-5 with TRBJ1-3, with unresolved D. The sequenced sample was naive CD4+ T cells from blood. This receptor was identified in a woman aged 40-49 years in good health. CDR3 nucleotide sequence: TGTGCCAGCAGTTACTCTGCCGGGGTCAGAGGAAACACCATATATTTT. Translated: CASSYSAGVRGNTIYF.